A single sample gave rise to the 21 T cell receptor beta chains below, sequenced in a study of metastatic and nonmetastatic thyroid tumors. Through MiXCR, TCRdb re-clonotyped the PCR reads. The table shows 30,000 or so clones, with 25% to 35% occurring only once. Each patient came to thyroid surgery without any prior treatment (of any kind). Sequenced sample: blood. These receptors were collected from a female donor with papillary thyroid cancer or a benign thyroid nodule (not recorded which). Some clones in this sample may be carry-over from other donors' samples.

This clone was counted between two and nine times. At one boundary the junction diverges from the germline segment, which might be a read error. The rearrangement joins TRBV3-1 to TRBJ2-1, with 14 positions matching TRBD2. This CDR3 is built from 16 residues. Per germline, CDR1 LGHDT and CDR2 YNNKEL (reference sequence). The CDR3, as DNA: TGTGCCAGCAGCCAGGGTCTGGGACTAGCGGGAGCCCTCGACCGCTTC. Translating it yields CASSQGLGLAGALDRF.

V and J are TRBV20-1 and TRBJ2-7; 8 positions match TRBD2. The CDR3 extends over 15 amino acids. Germline-derived CDR1 and CDR2 are DFQATT and SNEGSKA (reference sequence). CDR3 bases: TGCAGACAACTCAGCGGGAGCCTAACTGGGGACGAGCAGTACTTC. This translates into CRQLSGSLTGDEQYF.

The V and J genes are TRBV27 and TRBJ2-5, with TRBD1 matching over 10 bases. The CDR3 contains 14 residues. From germline, CDR1 is MNHEY and CDR2 SMNVEV (reference sequence). The V and J ends lost 3 bases and 2 bases, in that order; junction bases with no gene match: 0. The CDR3 spells CASSLDRGQETQYF. DNA of the CDR3: TGTGCCAGCAGTTTGGACAGGGGGCAAGAGACCCAGTACTTC.

This clone was recorded a few times. This likely comes from a read error, as the CDR3 has no conserved phenylalanine or tryptophan at its end. The genes are TRBV6-1 and TRBJ1-1; the D is unclear. The CDR3 consists of 12 residues. Deletions cut 6 bases from V and 0 bases from J, with 5 bases between. Germline CDR1 is MNHNS and CDR2 is SASEGT. DNA for the CDR3: TGTGCCAGCAGAGGATTGAACACTGAAGCTTTCCTT. It yields the protein CASRGLNTEAFL.

The table lists this clone with many counts. The chain carries TRBV12-3 or TRBV12-4 and TRBJ1-3, with 7 bases aligning to TRBD1. The CDR3 consists of 18 residues. Germline trimming cut 5 bases from V and 3 bases from J; bases unmatched to any gene: 16. The CDR3 DNA is TGTGCCAGCAGTCCCCCCAGAGGAAAGGGGGCCTATGGAAACACCATATATTTT. This sequence encodes CASSPPRGKGAYGNTIYF.

This clone was detected only a few times. The chain recombines TRBV20-1 with TRBJ2-7; D might be TRBD1 or TRBD2, each matching 5 bases. Germline CDR1 is DFQATT and CDR2 is SNEGSKA (reference sequence). There are 13 residues in the CDR3. With 6 bases removed from V and 3 bases from J, the gap between germline ends came to 15 bases. The CDR3 sequence: CSARGVGVYEQYF. DNA of the CDR3: TGCAGTGCCCGAGGGGTGGGGGTCTACGAGCAGTACTTC.

This clone rates as medium-sized. V usage is TRBV20-1 and J usage is TRBJ2-7; a weak D match, TRBD1 (6 bases). V dropped 1 base and J dropped 5 bases, with 12 bases sitting between them. The V gene's germline CDR1 is DFQATT and CDR2 SNEGSKA (reference sequence). This CDR3 is 13 amino acids long. The chain's CDR3 is CSARVWGRDEQYF. CDR3 coding DNA: TGCAGTGCTAGAGTTTGGGGGCGCGACGAGCAGTACTTC.

With respect to this clone: The junction does not match germline at one end; this may be a read error. The chain carries TRBV27 and TRBJ2-7, with TRBD1 as a possible D gene (7 bases). The CDR3 spans 16 residues. Germline loops: CDR1 MNHEY, CDR2 SMNVEV (reference sequence). CDR3 region: CASLMAGGTVDYEQDF. The CDR3 nucleotides read TGTGCCAGCCTGATGGCGGGCGGGACAGTGGACTACGAGCAGGACTTC.

The rearrangement uses TRBV6-1 and TRBJ2-7, with 7 bases aligning to TRBD1. Germline CDR1 is MNHNS and CDR2 is SASEGT. This CDR3 has 12 amino acids. After removal of 11 bases from V and 3 bases from J, the junction contained 7 bases not matched to a gene. Here the CDR3 reads CASKGAYYEQYF. CDR3 nucleotides: TGTGCCTCGAAGGGGGCGTACTACGAGCAGTACTTC.

This clone is labeled as medium-sized (0.01 to 0.1%). The chain employs TRBV6-1 and TRBJ1-1, with unresolved D. Trimming took 3 bases from V and 2 from J, leaving 7 bases between them. CDR3 length: 13 residues. Germline assignment: CDR1 MNHNS and CDR2 SASEGT. The chain's CDR3 is CASSDAINTEAFF. The DNA of the CDR3 is TGTGCCAGCAGTGACGCAATTAACACTGAAGCTTTCTTT.

This clone was seen many times. This chain connects TRBV10-2 to TRBJ2-5; TRBD2 agrees at 7 bases. This CDR3 has 16 residues. V dropped 4 bases and J dropped 2; count of bases not matched to a gene: 10. From germline, CDR1 is WSHSY and CDR2 SAAADI. The CDR3 DNA reads as TGCGCCAGCAGTGCGGGACTGGGGAGGGGACAAGAGACCCAGTACTTC. Its translation: CASSAGLGRGQETQYF.

Relative to its sample, this clone is medium-sized. The J gene is TRBJ1-2, the V gene TRBV13; 9 bases map to TRBD1. V dropped 4 bases and J dropped 6; count of bases not matched to a gene: 6. From germline, CDR1 is PRHDT and CDR2 FYEKMQ (reference sequence). The CDR3 runs 14 residues. CDR3 sequence: CASSSRQGEDGYTF. Here the CDR3 DNA reads TGTGCCAGCAGCTCTCGACAGGGGGAGGATGGCTACACCTTC.

This clone has just one count. V usage is TRBV18 and J usage is TRBJ2-5, with D hard to call. CDR1 is KGHSH, CDR2 LQKENI, per germline. The CDR3 covers 14 residues. V shed 5 bases and J shed 2 bases, with 12 bases lying between them. The CDR3 nucleotides are TGTGCCAGCTCATCAGCCGAGAGGCAAGAGACCCAGTACTTC. Translation: CASSSAERQETQYF. Full variable domain (missing parts from reference TRBV18 and TRBJ2-5): NAGVMQNPRHLVRRRGQEARLRCSPMKGHSHVYWYRQLPEEGLKFMVYLQKENIIDESGMPKERFSAEFPKEGPSILRIQQVVRGDSAAYFCASSSAERQETQYFGPGTRLLVL.

The gene calls are TRBV7-6 and TRBJ1-6, with D possibly being TRBD1 (5 bases). Trimming stripped 1 base from V and 6 bases from J, with 13 bases between. The CDR3 sequence is 16 residues long. The germline gives CDR1 SGHVS, CDR2 FNYEAQ. The CDR3 protein is CASSLGNRGANSPLHF. DNA of the CDR3: TGTGCCAGCAGCTTAGGGAACCGAGGGGCTAATTCACCCCTCCACTTT. Looking up the rest from reference TRBV7-6 and TRBJ1-6 gives the full variable domain: GAGVSQSPRYKVTKRGQDVALRCDPISGHVSLYWYRQALGQGPEFLTYFNYEAQQDKSGLPNDRFSAERPEGSISTLTIQRTEQRDSAMYRCASSLGNRGANSPLHFGNGTRLTVT.

The table lists this clone with many counts. This chain links TRBV7-2 with TRBJ1-3, with D uncertain. This CDR3 contains 14 residues. V was shortened by 1 base and J by 1 base, with 5 bases between the two germline ends. CDR1 is SGHTA, CDR2 FQGNSA, per germline. The CDR3 region has the DNA TGTGCCAGCAGCTTAGGAGGGTCTGGAAACACCATATATTTT. It specifies CASSLGGSGNTIYF.

With regard to this clone: A much bigger clone sits one base away, suggesting this may be a read error. This sample includes further DNA sequences coding for the same CDR3. The chain links TRBV5-4 to TRBJ2-5, with D uncertain. Germline V CDR1 and CDR2: SGHNT, YYREEE (reference sequence). CDR3 length: 11 amino acids. CDR3 nucleotide sequence: TGCGCCAGCAGCTTGGAAGAGACACAGTACTTC. Translation: CASSLEETQYF.

Many counts were recorded for this clone. The gene calls are TRBV12-3 or TRBV12-4 and TRBJ2-4, with 10 bases lining up with TRBD2. The CDR3 has 15 residues. V was clipped by 5 bases and J by 9 bases; unmatched bases: 10. CDR3: CASSPPAGGVGIQYF. CDR3 bases: TGTGCCAGCAGTCCCCCAGCGGGGGGGGTGGGCATTCAGTACTTC.

Ten or more counts support this clone. An end of the junction differs from the germline gene, which may be a read error. V gene TRBV20-1 combines with J gene TRBJ2-1; possibly TRBD2 for D (6 bases). The CDR3 loop spans 13 amino acids. Looked up from germline, CDR1 is DFQATT and CDR2 is SNEGSKA (reference sequence). DNA of the CDR3: TGCAGTGCTAGAGTCCCGGGACTCAGGGACGGGATCTTC. It encodes CSARVPGLRDGIF.

This clone came up a few times. An end of the junction differs from the germline gene, which may be a read error. The chain is built from TRBV12-3 or TRBV12-4 and TRBJ1-5, with D perhaps TRBD1 (6 bases). The CDR3 length is 13 residues. CDR3 DNA: TGTGCCAGCAGCACGGACAGATATCAGCACCAGCATTTT. Residues: CASSTDRYQHQHF.

The sample holds many counts of this clone. The V and J genes are TRBV20-1 and TRBJ1-4; tentatively, D is TRBD1 (6 bases). The V gene lost 2 bases and the J gene lost 7 bases, with 14 bases spanning the gap. Germline loops: CDR1 DFQATT, CDR2 SNEGSKA (reference sequence). The CDR3 is made up of 14 amino acids. CDR3 sequence (DNA): TGCAGTGCTAGATTACAGGGTCGAAGTGAAAAACTGTTTTTT. This translates into CSARLQGRSEKLFF.

With respect to this clone: The junction does not match germline at one end; this may be a read error. The chain carries TRBV6-5 and TRBJ2-3; 10 bases fit TRBD2. Germline assignment: CDR1 MNHEY and CDR2 SVGAGI. CDR3 length: 16 residues. The CDR3 sequence: CASSSVLAGTADSQYF. The CDR3 nucleotides read TGTGCCAGCAGTTCGGTACTAGCGGGAACCGCAGATTCGCAGTATTTT.